The 8 T cell receptor beta chains below were found in one sample sequenced in a study of human T cells and chemical hapten exposure. TCRdb reanalysed the RACE reads using MiXCR and keeps one entry per CDR3 protein. The table shows about 140,000 distinct CDR3 sequences, with 10% to 15% occurring only once. Time point reported: patch test 2, 6 weeks after DPC sensitization. Treatment denoted: therapeutic diphenylcyclopropenone sensitization with weekly scalp DPC. The sample in question was whole blood, obtained in connection with sensitization to the hapten diphenylcyclopropenone (DPC). All receptors derive from a woman between 50 and 59 years old with alopecia areata. Some clones in this sample may be carry-over from other donors' samples.

This clonotype came up a few times. The chain combines TRBV7-2 with TRBJ2-1; TRBD1 might be the D (5 bases). This CDR3 contains 14 residues. Germline-derived CDR1 and CDR2 are SGHTA and FQGNSA. Trimming took off 4 bases at V and 5 bases at J, with 12 bases between the two ends. As DNA, the CDR3 is TGTGCCAGCAGCTCCTGGGGCAGAAACAATGAGCAGTTCTTC. Amino acids: CASSSWGRNNEQFF.

This clonotype appeared many times. J is TRBJ1-5 and V is TRBV7-9; perhaps TRBD1 as D (5 bases). CDR3 length: 15 amino acids. Germline V gives CDR1 SEHNR, CDR2 FQNEAQ (reference sequence). Trimming took off 1 base at V and 1 base at J, with 8 bases between the two ends. The CDR3, as DNA: TGTGCCAGCAGCTTAGAGGGGTCCAGCAATCAGCCCCAGCATTTT. This codes for CASSLEGSSNQPQHF.

This chain uses TRBV5-1 with TRBJ2-3; no reliable D call. The CDR3 loop spans 16 amino acids. Germline V gene lookup returns CDR1 SGHRS and CDR2 YFSETQ. Trimming took 1 base from V and 2 from J, leaving 14 bases between them. This CDR3 reads CASSLMGKGYTDTQYF. CDR3 nucleotides: TGCGCCAGCAGCTTGATGGGGAAGGGCTACACAGATACGCAGTATTTT.

This clonotype showed up many times. The chain has TRBV5-4 and TRBJ2-5; no reliable D call. This CDR3 comprises 14 residues. The germline V and J ends were trimmed by 4 bases and 3 bases, with 13 bases remaining between them. Germline V gives CDR1 SGHNT, CDR2 YYREEE (reference sequence). The CDR3 bases are TGTGCCAGCAGCCACGTCGGGCGGAAAGAGACCCAGTACTTC. It is translated as CASSHVGRKETQYF.

This clonotype was counted between two and nine times. The chain uses TRBV9 and TRBJ2-1, with TRBD2 matching over 11 bases. Germline V gene data show CDR1 as SGDLS and CDR2 as YYNGEE. The CDR3 length is 15 residues. Trimming at V came to 0 bases and at J to 8 bases, leaving 4 bases not matched to a gene. The chain's CDR3 is CASSVASGRYDEQFF. For the CDR3, the DNA is TGTGCCAGCAGCGTAGCTAGCGGGAGGTACGATGAGCAGTTCTTC.

The chain is built from TRBV7-2 and TRBJ2-1; maybe TRBD1 (6 bases). Trimming left V 5 bases short and J 3 bases short, with 11 bases between. The CDR3 runs 14 residues. Germline CDR1 and CDR2: SGHTA and FQGNSA. CDR3 DNA sequence: TGTGCCAGCAGCGCATACAGGGACTACAATGAGCAGTTCTTC. It yields the protein CASSAYRDYNEQFF.

The chain combines TRBV27 with TRBJ1-1; D uncertain. Germline CDR1 and CDR2: MNHEY and SMNVEV (reference sequence). The germline V and J ends were trimmed by 0 bases and 7 bases, with 9 bases remaining between them. CDR3 length: 13 amino acids. CDR3 sequence: CASSLSVVGEAFF. The DNA of the CDR3 is TGTGCCAGCAGTTTATCGGTGGTCGGTGAAGCTTTCTTT.

This rearrangement joins TRBV19 to TRBJ2-3; D remains ambiguous. Germline V lookup: CDR1 LNHDA, CDR2 SQIVND (reference sequence). This CDR3 contains 15 residues. The V and J ends lost 1 base and 0 bases respectively, with 8 bases between them. In DNA, the CDR3 is TGTGCCAGTAGTATAGCTGCGGTTAGCACAGATACGCAGTATTTT. It translates to CASSIAAVSTDTQYF.